This TCR beta chain stems from a study of CD8 T cells in Susac syndrome. Sequencing of TCR beta was performed on blood CD8+ and CD4+ T cells. Germline-derived CDR1 and CDR2 are SNHLY and FYNNEI. CDR3 length: 14 residues. The trim removed 1 base at V and 7 bases at J, leaving 6 bases unmatched. It was with random hexamers that about 0.45 to 1 ug RNA was reverse transcribed. An immunoSEQ multiplex PCR generated amplified TCR beta CDR3 products spanning 54 Vbeta and 13 Jbeta. Via MiXCR, TCRdb re-called the immunoSEQ multiplex PCR reads, giving one row per CDR3 protein. Here the sample spans roughly 200,000 distinct CDR3 sequences, approximately 96% being singletons.

Material for sequencing was CD4+ T cells from PBMCs. The sequence was collected from a human donor with multiple sclerosis. The genes are TRBV2 and TRBJ2-5; 7 bases line up with TRBD2. The DNA for the CDR3 is TGTGCCAGCAGTGAAGGGAGCGGGGTCGGGACCCAGTACTTC. Translation: CASSEGSGVGTQYF.